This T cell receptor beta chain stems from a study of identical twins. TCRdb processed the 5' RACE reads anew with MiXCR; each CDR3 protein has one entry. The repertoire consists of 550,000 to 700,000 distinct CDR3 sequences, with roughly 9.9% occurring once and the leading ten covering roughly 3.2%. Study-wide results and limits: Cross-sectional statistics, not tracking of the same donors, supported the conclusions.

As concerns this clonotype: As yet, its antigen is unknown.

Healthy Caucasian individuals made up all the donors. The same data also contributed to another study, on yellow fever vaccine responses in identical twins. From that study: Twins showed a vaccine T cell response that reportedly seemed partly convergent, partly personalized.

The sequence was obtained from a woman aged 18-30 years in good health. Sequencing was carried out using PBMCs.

CDR3 sequence reads: CACTGTGGLGGGDPGELFF. The DNA of the CDR3 is TGTGCCTGCACCGGGACAGGTGGGCTGGGCGGGGGAGATCCCGGGGAGCTGTTTTTT. This sequence joins TRBV7-3 and TRBJ2-2; D is possibly TRBD1 (8 bases). CDR3 length equals 19 residues. The V end lost 11 bases, the J end lost 6 bases, and 34 bases lay between the germline ends. Germline assignment: CDR1 SGHTA and CDR2 FQGTGA.